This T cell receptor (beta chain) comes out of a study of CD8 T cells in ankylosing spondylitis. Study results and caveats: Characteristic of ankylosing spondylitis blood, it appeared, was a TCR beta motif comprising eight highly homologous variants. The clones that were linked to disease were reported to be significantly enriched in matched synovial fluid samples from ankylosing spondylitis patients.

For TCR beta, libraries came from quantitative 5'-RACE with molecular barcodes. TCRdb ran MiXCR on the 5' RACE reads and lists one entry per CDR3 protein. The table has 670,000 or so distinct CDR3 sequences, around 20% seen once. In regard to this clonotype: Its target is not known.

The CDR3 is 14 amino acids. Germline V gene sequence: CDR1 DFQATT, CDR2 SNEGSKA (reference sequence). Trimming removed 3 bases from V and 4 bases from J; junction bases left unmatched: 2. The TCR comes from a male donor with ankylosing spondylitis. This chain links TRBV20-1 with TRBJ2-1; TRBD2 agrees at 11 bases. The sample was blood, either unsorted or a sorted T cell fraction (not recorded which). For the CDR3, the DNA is TGCAGTGCTAGTAGCGGGGGGGCTTACAATGAGCAGTTCTTC. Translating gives CSASSGGAYNEQFF.